This TCR beta chain originates from a study of cytomegalovirus exposure and HLA in healthy donors. Study-wide results and limits: Reported performance of the classifier showed diagnosis of cytomegalovirus status with high specificity and sensitivity. Associated with cytomegalovirus, according to the listing, were 150 to 200 TCR beta chains.

The study drew the donors from its approximately 110-subject validation cohort, separate from the roughly 700-subject first cohort. Assay used: immunoSEQ multiplex PCR; TCRdb lists only in-frame clones, some missing. The sample lists approximately 54,000 clones, around nine tenths occurring once. Germline CDR1 reads SGHRS; CDR2 reads YFSETQ. V gave up 0 bases and J gave up 5 bases, with 14 bases separating them. The CDR3 runs 16 residues. Note on this clone: Its specificity is unknown.

V gene TRBV5-1 combines with J gene TRBJ1-4; D is perhaps TRBD1 (6 bases). This clonotype originated in a woman aged 18-29 years in good health and CMV-seropositive. Source material: PBMCs. CDR3 in DNA: TGCGCCAGCAGCTTGGATGGACAGAATAACAATGAAAAACTGTTTTTT. The encoded protein is CASSLDGQNNNEKLFF.